The 5 T cell receptor beta chains given below trace back to one sample, sequenced in a study of technical replicates of blood from four donors (dated by TCRdb to the late 2010s). The library came from the immunoSEQ multiplex PCR assay. Not all clones reach the TCRdb copy of this immuneACCESS table, which keeps in-frame sequences only. Checked studies attribute under half of the gap to unresolved V genes and leave the rest unexplained. In all, the sample holds almost 70,000 clones, and roughly 92% of those were seen once. The ten largest clones capture around 0.38% of the sample. Source material: T cells isolated from PBMCs. Receptors originate from a human donor in good health.

This chain links TRBV6-5 with TRBJ2-3; 8 nucleotides align to TRBD2. The CDR3 is made up of 15 amino acids. CDR1 and CDR2 (germline): MNHEY, SVGAGI. The trim removed 7 bases at V and 1 base at J, leaving 7 bases unmatched. The CDR3 spells CASTPGGVGTDTQYF. CDR3 bases: TGTGCCAGCACTCCCGGGGGGGTAGGCACAGATACGCAGTATTTT.

J is TRBJ1-2 and V is TRBV6-6; D remains ambiguous. CDR1 MNHNY and CDR2 SVGAGI come from the germline V gene (reference sequence). The CDR3 covers 15 residues. V lost 6 bases to trimming and J lost 0 bases, with 14 bases between them. The DNA of the CDR3 is TGTGCCAGCAGCCCAGCGACGGTAGCTAACTATGGCTACACCTTC. Encoded protein: CASSPATVANYGYTF.

V gene TRBV29-1 combines with J gene TRBJ2-7; D perhaps matches TRBD2 (6 bases). The CDR3 is made up of 11 amino acids. V lost 7 bases and J lost 2, with 9 bases in between. Per the germline V gene, CDR1 is SQVTM and CDR2 is ANQGSEA. The CDR3 nucleotides read TGCAGCGGGCGGGATCCCTACGAGCAGTACTTC. It codes for CSGRDPYEQYF.

This chain joins TRBV7-9 and TRBJ1-1; 7 nucleotides agree with TRBD1. Trimming removed 1 base from V and 8 bases from J; junction bases left unmatched: 10. In germline, CDR1 is SEHNR, CDR2 FQNEAQ (reference sequence). The length of the CDR3 is 15 residues. The CDR3: CASSLGSQGRREAFF. DNA for the CDR3: TGTGCCAGCAGCTTAGGGTCACAGGGGCGTCGCGAAGCTTTCTTT.

J is TRBJ1-5 and V is TRBV7-6, with D tentatively TRBD1 (5 bases). Germline CDR1 is SGHVS and CDR2 is FNYEAQ. The CDR3 is 17 amino acids. V was cut by 5 bases and J by 5 bases, with 22 bases left in between. The DNA of the CDR3 is TGTGCCAGCAGCCGGGGGATGGGGCTCATGAGGGATCAGCCCCAGCATTTT. Amino acids: CASSRGMGLMRDQPQHF.